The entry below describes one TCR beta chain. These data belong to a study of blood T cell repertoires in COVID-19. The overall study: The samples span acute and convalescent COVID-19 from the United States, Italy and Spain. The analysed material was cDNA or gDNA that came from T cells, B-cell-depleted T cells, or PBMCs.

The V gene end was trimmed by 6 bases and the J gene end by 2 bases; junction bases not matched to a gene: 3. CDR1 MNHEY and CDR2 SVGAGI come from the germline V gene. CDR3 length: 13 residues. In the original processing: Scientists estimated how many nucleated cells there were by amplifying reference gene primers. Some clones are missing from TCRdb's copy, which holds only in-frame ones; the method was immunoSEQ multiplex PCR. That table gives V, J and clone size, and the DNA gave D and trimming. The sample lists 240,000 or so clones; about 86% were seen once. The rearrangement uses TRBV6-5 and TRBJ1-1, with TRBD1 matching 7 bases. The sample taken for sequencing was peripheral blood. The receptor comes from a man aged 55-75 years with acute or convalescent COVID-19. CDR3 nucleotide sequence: TGTGCCAGCAGACAGGGGAAAAACACTGAAGCTTTCTTT. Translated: CASRQGKNTEAFF.